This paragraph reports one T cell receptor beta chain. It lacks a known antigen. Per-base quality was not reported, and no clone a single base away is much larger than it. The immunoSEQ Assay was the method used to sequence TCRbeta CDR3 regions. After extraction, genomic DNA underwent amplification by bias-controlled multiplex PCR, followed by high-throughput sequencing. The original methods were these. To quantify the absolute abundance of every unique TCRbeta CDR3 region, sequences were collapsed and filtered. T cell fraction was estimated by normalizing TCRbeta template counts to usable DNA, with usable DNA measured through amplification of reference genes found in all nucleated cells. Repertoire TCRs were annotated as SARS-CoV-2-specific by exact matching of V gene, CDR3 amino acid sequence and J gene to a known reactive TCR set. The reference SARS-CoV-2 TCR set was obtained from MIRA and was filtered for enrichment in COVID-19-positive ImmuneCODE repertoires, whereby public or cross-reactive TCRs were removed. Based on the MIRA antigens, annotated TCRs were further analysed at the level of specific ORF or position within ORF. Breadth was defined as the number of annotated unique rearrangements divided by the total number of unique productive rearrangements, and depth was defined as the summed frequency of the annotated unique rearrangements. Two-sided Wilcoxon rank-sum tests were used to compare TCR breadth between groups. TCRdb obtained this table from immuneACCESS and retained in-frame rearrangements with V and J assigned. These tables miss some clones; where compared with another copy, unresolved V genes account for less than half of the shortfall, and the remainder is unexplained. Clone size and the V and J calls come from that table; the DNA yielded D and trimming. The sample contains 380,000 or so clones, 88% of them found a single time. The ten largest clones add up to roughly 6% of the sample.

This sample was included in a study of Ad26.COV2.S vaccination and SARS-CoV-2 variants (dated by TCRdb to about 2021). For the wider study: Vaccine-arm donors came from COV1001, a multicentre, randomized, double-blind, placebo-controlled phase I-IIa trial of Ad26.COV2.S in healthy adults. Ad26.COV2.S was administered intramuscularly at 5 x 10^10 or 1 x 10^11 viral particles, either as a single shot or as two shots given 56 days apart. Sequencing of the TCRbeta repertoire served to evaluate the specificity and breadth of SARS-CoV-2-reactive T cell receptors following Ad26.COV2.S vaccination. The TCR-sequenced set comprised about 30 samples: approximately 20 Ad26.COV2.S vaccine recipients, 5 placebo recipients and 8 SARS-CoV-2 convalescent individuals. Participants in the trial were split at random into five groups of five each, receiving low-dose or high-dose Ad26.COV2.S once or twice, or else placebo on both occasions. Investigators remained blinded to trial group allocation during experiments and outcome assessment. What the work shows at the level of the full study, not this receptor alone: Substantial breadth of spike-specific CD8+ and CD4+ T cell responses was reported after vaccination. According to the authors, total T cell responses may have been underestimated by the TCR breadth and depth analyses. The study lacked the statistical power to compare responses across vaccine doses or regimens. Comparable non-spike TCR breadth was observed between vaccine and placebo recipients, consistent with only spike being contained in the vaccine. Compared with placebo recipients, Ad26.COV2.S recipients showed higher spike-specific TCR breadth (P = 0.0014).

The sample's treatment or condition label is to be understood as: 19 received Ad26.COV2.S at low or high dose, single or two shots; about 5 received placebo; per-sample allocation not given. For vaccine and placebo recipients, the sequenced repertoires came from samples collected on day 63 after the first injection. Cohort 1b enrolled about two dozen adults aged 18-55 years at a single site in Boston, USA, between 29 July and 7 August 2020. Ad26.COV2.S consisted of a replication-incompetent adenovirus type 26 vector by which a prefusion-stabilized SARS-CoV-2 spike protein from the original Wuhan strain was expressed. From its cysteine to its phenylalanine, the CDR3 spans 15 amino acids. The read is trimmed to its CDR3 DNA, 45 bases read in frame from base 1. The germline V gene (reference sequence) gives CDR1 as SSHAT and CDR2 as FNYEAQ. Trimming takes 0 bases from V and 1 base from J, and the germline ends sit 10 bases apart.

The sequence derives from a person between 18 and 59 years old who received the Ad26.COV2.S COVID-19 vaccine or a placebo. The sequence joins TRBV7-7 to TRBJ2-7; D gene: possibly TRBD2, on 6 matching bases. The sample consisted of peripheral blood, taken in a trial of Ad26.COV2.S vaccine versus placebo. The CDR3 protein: CASSLAAGRSYEQYF. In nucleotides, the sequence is TGTGCCAGCAGCTTAGCGGCGGGGCGTTCCTACGAGCAGTACTTC.